This T cell receptor (beta chain) was obtained from a study of cytomegalovirus exposure and HLA in healthy donors. Whole-study context: A preliminary data release comprised 80 million to 95 million unique TCRs obtained from HLA-typed donors.

With V trimmed by 4 bases and J by 2 bases, 2 bases remained unmatched. CDR3 size: 14 residues. Germline CDR1 reads MGHRA; CDR2 reads YSYEKL. Study results and caveats: In a later analysis, parvovirus B19, influenza, CMV and Epstein-Barr virus appeared linked to several top co-occurrence clusters. Earlier results showed most TCR beta V segments being productive about 87% or about 30% of the time. Among TCR beta chains, those listed as cytomegalovirus-associated numbered some 160.

This clone occurred once. The antigen is unknown. The study ran its PCR with 60 Vbeta and 13 Jbeta primers. Assay used: immunoSEQ multiplex PCR; TCRdb lists only in-frame clones, some missing. Altogether about 180,000 clones are present, around 80% being singletons, with the ten largest covering about 1.4%. This TCR derives from a girl under 18 in good health and CMV-seropositive. The material sequenced was PBMCs. The rearrangement links TRBV4-1 to TRBJ1-1, with 9 bases matching TRBD1. The CDR3 DNA is TGCGCCAGCAGCCTGGGACAGGGTAACACTGAAGCTTTCTTT. Protein sequence: CASSLGQGNTEAFF.